Below are 28 T cell receptor beta chains sequenced from a single sample in a study of neurological immune-mediated disorders (dated by TCRdb to between 2018 and 2021). The library was produced with 5' RACE. TCRdb lists the instrument as Illumina HiSeq 2500. In-frame beta chains were kept once TCRdb had trimmed the public reads at Q25 with fastp and called clones with MiXCR. Every CDR3 protein is listed once, alongside the most common genes and DNA of its rows. This sample gives tens of thousands of distinct CDR3 sequences in total; roughly 2.6% of them show up just once. 0.95% to 1.3% of the sample lies in the top ten. Sample: PBMCs. All receptors derive from a woman under 40 with multiple sclerosis.

This clonotype was observed many times. The J gene is TRBJ2-7, the V gene TRBV7-6; TRBD1 matches 9 bases. CDR1 is SGHVS, CDR2 FNYEAQ, per germline. The J segment lost 3 bases and the V segment lost 1 base, leaving 10 bases of the junction unmatched. CDR3 length: 17 residues. This CDR3 is CASSLEPGQGMGYEQYF. For the CDR3, the DNA is TGTGCCAGCAGCTTAGAGCCGGGACAGGGTATGGGCTACGAGCAGTACTTC.

This clonotype was seen many times. This chain joins TRBV3-1 and TRBJ1-1, with a possible D match to TRBD1 (6 bases). This CDR3 spans 12 amino acids. Deletions cut 8 bases from V and 5 bases from J, with 12 bases between. Germline-derived CDR1 and CDR2 are LGHDT and YNNKEL (reference sequence). The CDR3 DNA is TGTGCCAGCCGGGGGAGGGGGACTGAAGCTTTCTTT. Its protein is CASRGRGTEAFF.

This clonotype has ten or more counts. The chain has TRBV7-9 and TRBJ2-1; 13 bases agree with TRBD2. CDR1 and CDR2 from the germline V gene are SEHNR and FQNEAQ (reference sequence). The V segment lost 4 bases and the J segment 2 bases; nucleotides outside the gene matches: 2. CDR3 length equals 16 residues. CDR3 region: CASSSLAGGTYNEQFF. Here the CDR3 DNA reads TGTGCCAGCAGCTCACTAGCGGGAGGGACCTACAATGAGCAGTTCTTC. The variable domain in full, with the rest retrieved from reference TRBV7-9 and TRBJ2-1, is DTGVSQNPRHKITKRGQNVTFRCDPISEHNRLYWYRQTLGQGPEFLTYFQNEAQLEKSRLLSDRFSAERPKGSFSTLEIQRTEQGDSAMYLCASSSLAGGTYNEQFFGPGTRLTVL.

At least ten counts were recorded for this clonotype. V is TRBV20-1 and J is TRBJ1-2, with D possibly TRBD1 on 5 matching bases. CDR1 is DFQATT, CDR2 SNEGSKA, per germline (reference sequence). V lost 6 bases and J 4 bases, leaving 15 bases between the germline ends. The CDR3 contains 13 residues. This CDR3 reads CSAPGGWTYGYTF. The CDR3 DNA is TGCAGTGCGCCGGGGGGGTGGACCTATGGCTACACCTTC.

In this sample, this clonotype turned up a few times. This chain joins TRBV15 and TRBJ2-7; D possibly corresponds to TRBD2 (6 bases). The CDR3 runs 15 residues. V shed 2 bases and J shed 3 bases, with 14 bases lying between them. The germline V gene has CDR1 LNHNV and CDR2 YYDKDF (reference sequence). The CDR3 here is CATSRTIPGLYEQYF. The CDR3 nucleotides are TGTGCCACCAGCAGAACTATTCCGGGACTCTACGAGCAGTACTTC.

This clonotype was detected ten times or more. This chain connects TRBV9 to TRBJ1-1, with a weak D call TRBD1 (6 bases). Germline assignment: CDR1 SGDLS and CDR2 YYNGEE. With 0 bases removed from V and 6 bases from J, the gap between germline ends came to 18 bases. The CDR3 sequence is 16 residues long. This CDR3 reads CASSVGSGAGYAEAFF. DNA for the CDR3: TGTGCCAGCAGCGTAGGTTCAGGGGCAGGGTACGCTGAAGCTTTCTTT.

This clonotype was recorded many times. This chain joins TRBV24-1 and TRBJ2-1; 9 bases agree with TRBD1. Germline-derived CDR1 and CDR2 are KGHDR and SFDVKD. Losses at the gene ends were 4 bases for V and 10 bases for J; bases not matched to a gene: 13. CDR3 length: 16 residues. CDR3 in amino acids: CATSDTGTGKVGEQFF. CDR3 in DNA: TGTGCCACCAGTGACACCGGGACAGGGAAAGTAGGGGAGCAGTTCTTC.

At least ten counts were recorded for this clonotype. The chain links TRBV9 to TRBJ2-7, with D possibly being TRBD1 or TRBD2 (5 bases each). The CDR3 has 13 residues. Germline V CDR1 and CDR2: SGDLS, YYNGEE. Deletions cut 4 bases from V and 8 bases from J, with 16 bases between. As DNA, the CDR3 is TGTGCCAGCAGCCCTGGGACCGACTTCCAGCAGTACTTC. Translated, it gives CASSPGTDFQQYF.

This clonotype was detected ten times or more. V and J are TRBV18 and TRBJ2-7; possibly TRBD1 or TRBD2 for D (5 bases each). The CDR3 covers 14 residues. From germline, CDR1 is KGHSH and CDR2 LQKENI. Between the trimmed V and J ends, which lost 0 bases and 2 bases, there was a span of 8 bases. The CDR3: CASSPPGPPYEQYF. The CDR3 bases are TGTGCCAGCTCACCACCGGGACCGCCCTACGAGCAGTACTTC.

This clonotype was observed many times. The junction departs from the called germline gene at one end, perhaps through a read error. This sequence joins TRBV7-7 and TRBJ2-1; 7 positions match TRBD2. The CDR3 extends over 13 amino acids. CDR1 and CDR2 (germline): SSHAT, FNYEAQ (reference sequence). CDR3 protein: CASSLARENEQFF. CDR3 sequence (DNA): TGTGCTAGCAGCTTAGCGCGGGAGAATGAGCAGTTCTTC.

There are a few counts of this clonotype. This rearrangement joins TRBV20-1 to TRBJ2-1; D possibly matches TRBD1 or TRBD2 (6 bases each). The CDR3 loop spans 12 amino acids. Germline lookup yields CDR1 DFQATT and CDR2 SNEGSKA (reference sequence). Trimming removed 6 bases at V and 8 bases at J, with 14 bases between. The CDR3, as DNA: TGCAGTGCCCTGAACGGGGGCGATGAGCAGTTCTTC. This gives the protein CSALNGGDEQFF.

The table lists this clonotype with many counts. The chain employs TRBV20-1 and TRBJ2-1; D is perhaps TRBD2 (6 bases). Trimming left V 5 bases short and J 0 bases short, with 23 bases between. Germline-derived CDR1 and CDR2 are DFQATT and SNEGSKA (reference sequence). This CDR3 region has 18 residues. The CDR3 DNA follows: TGCAGTGCTCGAAAGACGAGGGGACTGAGGAGCTCCTACAATGAGCAGTTCTTC. It encodes CSARKTRGLRSSYNEQFF.

This clonotype was detected ten times or more. The chain links TRBV7-2 to TRBJ1-1, with D uncertain. The CDR3 is 13 amino acids. CDR1 is SGHTA and CDR2 is FQGNSA in the germline V gene. Trimming stripped 5 bases from V and 6 bases from J, with 13 bases between. CDR3 nucleotide sequence: TGTGCCAGCAGCCCCCGTGAGTTCGCTGAAGCTTTCTTT. Its translation is CASSPREFAEAFF. The full variable domain, its missing parts supplied by reference TRBV7-2 and TRBJ1-1, is GAGVSQSPSNKVTEKGKDVELRCDPISGHTALYWYRQSLGQGLEFLIYFQGNSAPDKSGLPSDRFSAERTGGSVSTLTIQRTQQEDSAVYLCASSPREFAEAFFGQGTRLTVV.

Ten or more counts support this clonotype. The rearrangement uses TRBV29-1 and TRBJ2-1, with 9 bases fitting TRBD2. The germline V gene has CDR1 SQVTM and CDR2 ANQGSEA. The ends lost 3 bases at V and 6 bases at J; junction bases unmatched: 3. This CDR3 region has 13 residues. CDR3 region: CSVDSGSPNEQFF. Here the CDR3 DNA reads TGCAGCGTTGATAGCGGGAGCCCCAATGAGCAGTTCTTC.

This clonotype was counted many times. V gene TRBV20-1 combines with J gene TRBJ2-2, with D uncertain. Germline values: CDR1 DFQATT, CDR2 SNEGSKA (reference sequence). This CDR3 is 13 amino acids long. Deletions cut 5 bases from V and 6 bases from J, with 13 bases between. The CDR3 here is CSAEAQFSGELFF. The CDR3 DNA is TGCAGTGCTGAGGCCCAATTTTCCGGGGAGCTGTTTTTT.

This clonotype showed up many times. The rearrangement links TRBV6-4 to TRBJ2-2; either TRBD1 or TRBD2 may fit D (6 bases each). The CDR3 sequence is 17 residues long. Trimming removed 0 bases from V and 4 bases from J, with 15 bases in between. In germline, CDR1 is MRHNA, CDR2 SNTAGT. DNA for the CDR3: TGTGCCAGCAGTGACTCAACGGGAGTAGGGGGCACCGGGGAGCTGTTTTTT. Translated: CASSDSTGVGGTGELFF.

This clonotype was seen at least ten times. The J gene is TRBJ1-5, the V gene TRBV7-2; D is uncertain. The CDR3 length is 15 residues. Looked up from germline, CDR1 is SGHTA and CDR2 is FQGNSA. V was clipped by 1 base and J by 5 bases, with 12 bases between them. The CDR3 coding sequence is TGTGCCAGCAGCTTAGGCGCGGCGGGATATCAGCCCCAGCATTTT. The encoded protein is CASSLGAAGYQPQHF.

This clonotype came up many times. The chain joins TRBV7-8 to TRBJ1-1; D possibly corresponds to TRBD1 (5 bases). CDR1 and CDR2 (germline): SGHVS, FQNEAQ. This CDR3 has 15 residues. V was shortened by 5 bases and J by 1 base, with 14 bases between the two germline ends. This chain's CDR3 is CASSPPGGWNTEAFF. The CDR3 DNA reads TGTGCCAGCAGCCCCCCGGGGGGATGGAACACTGAAGCTTTCTTT.

This clonotype was found many times. This chain connects TRBV12-3 or TRBV12-4 to TRBJ2-5; the D gene could be TRBD1 or TRBD2 (5 bases each). The V gene lost 6 bases and the J gene lost 1 base, with 15 bases spanning the gap. The CDR3 runs to 15 residues. The CDR3 coding sequence is TGTGCCAGCAGCCGGGGACGGGGATCCCAAGAGACCCAGTACTTC. This translates into CASSRGRGSQETQYF.

This clonotype showed up many times. The chain uses TRBV4-3 and TRBJ1-6, with 8 positions matching TRBD1. Trimming removed 0 bases from V and 6 bases from J; junction bases left unmatched: 4. Germline lookup yields CDR1 LGHNA and CDR2 YSLEER. The CDR3 consists of 16 residues. In DNA form, the CDR3 reads TGCGCCAGCAGCCAAGACCGGACAGGGATTAATTCACCCCTCCACTTT. Translation: CASSQDRTGINSPLHF.

This clonotype was counted at least ten times. The chain has TRBV18 and TRBJ1-6; D unresolved. Looked up from germline, CDR1 is KGHSH and CDR2 is LQKENI. Trimming took off 3 bases at V and 9 bases at J, with 12 bases between the two ends. The CDR3 loop spans 14 amino acids. CDR3 nucleotide sequence: TGTGCCAGCTCACCCGGAACCCGCAGTTCACCCCTCCACTTT. Its protein is CASSPGTRSSPLHF.

This clonotype was seen repeatedly, ten times or more. The chain links TRBV6-5 to TRBJ1-1, with D perhaps matching TRBD1 (5 bases). The CDR3 is 12 amino acids. The V end lost 6 bases, the J end lost 4 bases, and 9 bases lay between the germline ends. Germline CDR1 reads MNHEY; CDR2 reads SVGAGI. The CDR3 region is CASRAGGTEAFF. The DNA for the CDR3 is TGTGCCAGCAGGGCCGGGGGCACTGAAGCTTTCTTT.

This clonotype was counted many times. V is TRBV7-2 and J is TRBJ2-5; 10 nucleotides align to TRBD2. This CDR3 is built from 19 residues. Trimming took 5 bases from V and 3 from J; bases not matched to a gene: 18. CDR1 is SGHTA and CDR2 is FQGNSA in the germline V gene. CDR3 in amino acids: CASSLRRTSGGVTEETQYF. DNA for the CDR3: TGTGCCAGCAGCCTACGCAGGACTAGCGGAGGAGTTACTGAAGAGACCCAGTACTTC.

This clonotype came up many times. V usage is TRBV11-3 and J usage is TRBJ2-3; D ambiguous. This CDR3 has 15 amino acids. V lost 7 bases to trimming and J lost 2 bases, with 16 bases between them. Germline lookup yields CDR1 SGHNT and CDR2 YENEEA. In DNA form, the CDR3 reads TGTGCCAGCACAACCCTCTATAATTCCACAGATACGCAGTATTTT. This translates into CASTTLYNSTDTQYF.

The table lists this clonotype with many counts. The V call is TRBV5-1, the J call TRBJ2-3, with D hard to call. Germline CDR1 reads SGHRS; CDR2 reads YFSETQ. The CDR3 is 15 residues long. The germline V and J ends were trimmed by 0 bases and 1 base, with 9 bases remaining between them. As DNA, the CDR3 is TGCGCCAGCAGCTTGGCGTCCAGACGCACAGATACGCAGTATTTT. Translated: CASSLASRRTDTQYF.

At least ten counts were recorded for this clonotype. V is TRBV29-1 and J is TRBJ2-5, with TRBD2 matching over 14 bases. V was pared by 6 bases and J by 4 bases, with 4 bases of the junction left unmatched. This CDR3 comprises 14 residues. Germline CDR1 reads SQVTM; CDR2 reads ANQGSEA. The chain's CDR3 is CSVRGLAGVETQYF. CDR3 DNA sequence: TGCAGCGTCCGGGGACTAGCGGGAGTAGAGACCCAGTACTTC.

The chain combines TRBV20-1 with TRBJ2-7, with a weak D call TRBD1 (5 bases). V was pared by 6 bases and J by 1 base, with 10 bases between. Germline V lookup: CDR1 DFQATT, CDR2 SNEGSKA (reference sequence). The CDR3 has 12 residues. CDR3 DNA: TGCAGTGCCCCGAGACAGTCCTACGAGCAGTACTTC. It codes for CSAPRQSYEQYF.

This clonotype was seen just once. V gene TRBV7-9 combines with J gene TRBJ1-5, with D tentatively TRBD1 (5 bases). The CDR3 covers 14 residues. Trimming left V 5 bases short and J 6 bases short, with 14 bases between. CDR1 SEHNR and CDR2 FQNEAQ come from the germline V gene (reference sequence). The CDR3 region is CASSGGLSGQPQHF. The CDR3 DNA is TGTGCCAGCAGCGGGGGACTGAGCGGTCAGCCCCAGCATTTT.